The T cell receptor beta chain described here comes from a study of T cells in Graves' hyperthyroidism and ophthalmopathy. A remark on this clonotype: This may be a read error, as it is one base from a much larger clone.

The CDR3 extends over 16 amino acids. The germline V gene has CDR1 MDHEN and CDR2 SYDVKM. The study left out patients who had uncontrolled infection, other autoimmune disease, pregnancy or lactation. Clinicians diagnosed patients from clinical symptoms, serum thyroxine and TRAb, thyroid ultrasound and orbital computed tomography. TCR beta CDR3 regions were amplified from RNA transcripts. Carried out on the TCR CDR3, a first-round RT-PCR used the HTBI primer set. TCRdb used MiXCR to reprocess the multiplex PCR reads, holding one entry per CDR3 protein. The sample has 540,000 or so distinct CDR3 sequences; approximately 14% are singletons.

The sequencing input was blood. The clonotype comes from a woman in her 30s with Graves' hyperthyroidism. This chain uses TRBV28 with TRBJ1-3; no firm D call. Written as DNA, the CDR3 is TGTGCCAGCACCCGAGGTGGGGATCCCTCTGGAAACACCAAATATTTT. Translating it yields CASTRGGDPSGNTKYF. Drawing the rest from reference TRBV28 and TRBJ1-3, the complete variable domain is DVKVTQSSRYLVKRTGEKVFLECVQDMDHENMFWYRQDPGLGLRLIYFSYDVKMKEKGDIPEGYSVSREKKERFSLILESASTNQTSMYLCASTRGGDPSGNTKYFGEGSWLTVV.